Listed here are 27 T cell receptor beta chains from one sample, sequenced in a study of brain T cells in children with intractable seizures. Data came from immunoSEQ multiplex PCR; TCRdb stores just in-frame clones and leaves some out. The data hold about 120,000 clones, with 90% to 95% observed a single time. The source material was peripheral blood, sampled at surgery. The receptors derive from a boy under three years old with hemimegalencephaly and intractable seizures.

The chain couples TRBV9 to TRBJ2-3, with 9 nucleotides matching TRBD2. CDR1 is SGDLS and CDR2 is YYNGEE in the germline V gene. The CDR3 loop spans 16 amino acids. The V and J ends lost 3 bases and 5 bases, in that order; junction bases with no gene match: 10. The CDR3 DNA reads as TGTGCCAGCAGCGGGAATTTAGCGGGAGTGGAAGATACGCAGTATTTT. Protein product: CASSGNLAGVEDTQYF.

CDR3 region: CASSLGKNTEAFF. In nucleotides, the CDR3 is TGTGCCAGCAGCTTAGGGAAGAACACTGAAGCTTTCTTT. The V gene is TRBV7-8, the J gene TRBJ1-1; D gene uncertain. The CDR3 runs 13 residues. Germline V gives CDR1 SGHVS, CDR2 FQNEAQ. V was shortened by 1 base and J by 1 base, with 4 bases between the two germline ends.

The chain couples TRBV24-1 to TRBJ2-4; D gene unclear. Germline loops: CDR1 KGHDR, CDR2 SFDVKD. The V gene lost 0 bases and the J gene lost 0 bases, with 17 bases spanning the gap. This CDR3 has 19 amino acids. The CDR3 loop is CATSDLLDMRLLAKNIQYF. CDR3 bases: TGTGCCACCAGTGATTTGCTCGATATGAGGCTACTAGCCAAAAACATTCAGTACTTC.

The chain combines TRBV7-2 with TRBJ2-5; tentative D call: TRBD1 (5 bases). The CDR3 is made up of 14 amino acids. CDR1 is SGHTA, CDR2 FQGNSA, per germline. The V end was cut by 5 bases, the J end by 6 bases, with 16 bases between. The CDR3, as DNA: TGTGCCAGCAGCCCTCGGGTAGGGGTGCAGACCCAGTACTTC. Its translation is CASSPRVGVQTQYF. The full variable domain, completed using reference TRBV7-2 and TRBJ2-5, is GAGVSQSPSNKVTEKGKDVELRCDPISGHTALYWYRQSLGQGLEFLIYFQGNSAPDKSGLPSDRFSAERTGGSVSTLTIQRTQQEDSAVYLCASSPRVGVQTQYFGPGTRLLVL.

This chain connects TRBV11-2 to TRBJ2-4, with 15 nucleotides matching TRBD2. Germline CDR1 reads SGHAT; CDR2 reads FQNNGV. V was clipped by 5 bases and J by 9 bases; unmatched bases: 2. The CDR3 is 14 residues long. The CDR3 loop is CASSRGLAGGIQYF. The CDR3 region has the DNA TGTGCCAGCAGCCGGGGACTAGCGGGGGGCATTCAGTACTTC.

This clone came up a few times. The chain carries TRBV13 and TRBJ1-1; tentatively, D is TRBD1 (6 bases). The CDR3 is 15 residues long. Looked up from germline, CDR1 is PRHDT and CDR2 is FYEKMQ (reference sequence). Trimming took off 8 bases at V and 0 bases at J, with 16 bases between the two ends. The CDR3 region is CASGGQTNLNTEAFF. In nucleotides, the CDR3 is TGTGCCAGCGGCGGACAGACTAATCTGAACACTGAAGCTTTCTTT.

The CDR3 is CASSLEPRTDTQYF. The CDR3 DNA is TGTGCCAGCAGCTTAGAACCGCGGACAGATACGCAGTATTTT. The chain links TRBV7-9 to TRBJ2-3; D is ambiguous. The V gene lost 1 base and the J gene lost 3 bases, with 8 bases spanning the gap. CDR3 length: 14 residues. Per germline, CDR1 SEHNR and CDR2 FQNEAQ (reference sequence).

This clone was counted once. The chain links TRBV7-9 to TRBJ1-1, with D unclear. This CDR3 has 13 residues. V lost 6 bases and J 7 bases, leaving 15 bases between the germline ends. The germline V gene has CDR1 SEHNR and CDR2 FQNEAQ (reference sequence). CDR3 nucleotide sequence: TGTGCCAGCAGTTTTACACCTTTACGTGAAGCTTTCTTT. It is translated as CASSFTPLREAFF.

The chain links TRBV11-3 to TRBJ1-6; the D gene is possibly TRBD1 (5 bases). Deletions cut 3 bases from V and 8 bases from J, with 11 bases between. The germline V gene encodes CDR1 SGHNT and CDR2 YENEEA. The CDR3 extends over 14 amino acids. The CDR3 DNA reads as TGTGCCAGCAGCTTCTCGGGGGGAGATTCACCCCTCCACTTT. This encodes CASSFSGGDSPLHF. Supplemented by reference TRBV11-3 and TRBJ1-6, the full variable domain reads EAGVVQSPRYKIIEKKQPVAFWCNPISGHNTLYWYLQNLGQGPELLIRYENEEAVDDSQLPKDRFSAERLKGVDSTLKIQPAELGDSAVYLCASSFSGGDSPLHFGNGTRLTVT.

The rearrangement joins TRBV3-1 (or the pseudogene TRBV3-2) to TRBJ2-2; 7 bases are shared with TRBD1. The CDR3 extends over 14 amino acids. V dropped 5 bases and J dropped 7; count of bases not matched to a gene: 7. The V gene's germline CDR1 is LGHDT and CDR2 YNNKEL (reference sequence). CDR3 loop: CASSLRDRDGELFF. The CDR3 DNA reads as TGTGCCAGCAGCTTACGAGACAGGGACGGGGAGCTGTTTTTT.

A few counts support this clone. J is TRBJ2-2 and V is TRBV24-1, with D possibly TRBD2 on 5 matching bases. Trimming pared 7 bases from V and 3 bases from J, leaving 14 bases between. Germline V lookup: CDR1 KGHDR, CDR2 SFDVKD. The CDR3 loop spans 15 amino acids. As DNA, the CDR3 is TGTGCCACCAGCCCGAGGTGGGGAGACACCGGGGAGCTGTTTTTT. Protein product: CATSPRWGDTGELFF.

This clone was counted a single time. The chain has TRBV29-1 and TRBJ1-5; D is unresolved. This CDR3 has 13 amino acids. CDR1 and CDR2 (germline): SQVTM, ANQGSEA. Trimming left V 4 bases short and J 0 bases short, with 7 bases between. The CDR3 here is CSVVFHSNQPQHF. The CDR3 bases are TGCAGCGTTGTCTTCCATAGCAATCAGCCCCAGCATTTT.

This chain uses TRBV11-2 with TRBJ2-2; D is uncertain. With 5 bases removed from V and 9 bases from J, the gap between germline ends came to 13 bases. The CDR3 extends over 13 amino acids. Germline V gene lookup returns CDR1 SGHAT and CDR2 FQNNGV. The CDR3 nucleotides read TGTGCCAGCAGCATGGGTTTGACGTGGGAGCTGTTTTTT. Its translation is CASSMGLTWELFF.

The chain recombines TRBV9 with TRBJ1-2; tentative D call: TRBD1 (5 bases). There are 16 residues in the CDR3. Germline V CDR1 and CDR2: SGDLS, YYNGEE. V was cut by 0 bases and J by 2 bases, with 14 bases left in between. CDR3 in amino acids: CASSVAQQGKNYGYTF. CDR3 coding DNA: TGTGCCAGCAGCGTAGCTCAGCAGGGCAAGAACTATGGCTACACCTTC. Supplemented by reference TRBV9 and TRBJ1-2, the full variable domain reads DSGVTQTPKHLITATGQRVTLRCSPRSGDLSVYWYQQSLDQGLQFLIQYYNGEERAKGNILERFSAQQFPDLHSELNLSSLELGDSALYFCASSVAQQGKNYGYTFGSGTRLTVV.

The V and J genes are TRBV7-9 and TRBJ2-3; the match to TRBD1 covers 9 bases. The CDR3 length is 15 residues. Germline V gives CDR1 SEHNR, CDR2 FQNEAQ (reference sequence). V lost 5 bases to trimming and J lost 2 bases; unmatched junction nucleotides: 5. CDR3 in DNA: TGTGCCAGCAGCGACGGACAGGGGATCACAGATACGCAGTATTTT. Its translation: CASSDGQGITDTQYF.

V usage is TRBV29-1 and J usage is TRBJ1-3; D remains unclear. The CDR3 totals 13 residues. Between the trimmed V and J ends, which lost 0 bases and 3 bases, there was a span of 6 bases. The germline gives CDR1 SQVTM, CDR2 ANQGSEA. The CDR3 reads CSVEDLSGNTIYF. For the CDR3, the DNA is TGCAGCGTTGAAGATCTGAGTGGAAACACCATATATTTT.

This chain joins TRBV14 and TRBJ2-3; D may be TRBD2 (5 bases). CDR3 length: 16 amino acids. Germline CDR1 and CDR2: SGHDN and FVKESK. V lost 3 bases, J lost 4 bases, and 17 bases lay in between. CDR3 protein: CASSHKAGRTADTQYF. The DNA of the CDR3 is TGTGCCAGCAGCCACAAAGCTGGGAGAACCGCAGATACGCAGTATTTT.

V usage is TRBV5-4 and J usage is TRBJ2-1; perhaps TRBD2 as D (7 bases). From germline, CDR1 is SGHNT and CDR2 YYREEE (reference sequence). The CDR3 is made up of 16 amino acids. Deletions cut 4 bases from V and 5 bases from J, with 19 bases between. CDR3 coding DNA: TGTGCCAGCAGCCAGGGGCCCCGGGGAGGGAACAATGAGCAGTTCTTC. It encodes CASSQGPRGGNNEQFF.

CDR3 protein: CASSLGGTGEHEKLFF. Written as DNA, the CDR3 is TGCGCCAGCAGCTTGGGGGGGACAGGGGAGCATGAAAAACTGTTTTTT. The chain employs TRBV5-1 and TRBJ1-4, with 10 bases matching TRBD1. CDR1 and CDR2 (germline): SGHRS, YFSETQ. This CDR3 has 16 residues. V lost 0 bases and J lost 6; bases outside the gene matches: 5.

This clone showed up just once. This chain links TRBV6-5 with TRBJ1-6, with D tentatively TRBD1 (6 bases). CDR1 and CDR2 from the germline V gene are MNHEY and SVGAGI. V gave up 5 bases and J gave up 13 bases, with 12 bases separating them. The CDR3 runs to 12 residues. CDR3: CASSPGHLPLHF. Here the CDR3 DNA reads TGTGCCAGCAGTCCGGGACACCTTCCCCTCCACTTT.

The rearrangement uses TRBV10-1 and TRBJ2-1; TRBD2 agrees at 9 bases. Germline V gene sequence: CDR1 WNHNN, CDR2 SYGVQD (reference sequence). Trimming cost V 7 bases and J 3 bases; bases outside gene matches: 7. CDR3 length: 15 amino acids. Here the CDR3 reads CASTDASGVYNEQFF. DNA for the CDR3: TGCGCCAGCACCGATGCTAGCGGGGTCTACAATGAGCAGTTCTTC.

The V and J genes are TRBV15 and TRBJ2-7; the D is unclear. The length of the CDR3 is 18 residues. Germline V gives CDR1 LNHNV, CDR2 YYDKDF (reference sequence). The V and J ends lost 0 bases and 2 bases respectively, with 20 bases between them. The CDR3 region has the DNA TGTGCCACCAGCAGAGATCGGGCCCTACGAGATAGGGCCTACGAGCAGTACTTC. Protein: CATSRDRALRDRAYEQYF.

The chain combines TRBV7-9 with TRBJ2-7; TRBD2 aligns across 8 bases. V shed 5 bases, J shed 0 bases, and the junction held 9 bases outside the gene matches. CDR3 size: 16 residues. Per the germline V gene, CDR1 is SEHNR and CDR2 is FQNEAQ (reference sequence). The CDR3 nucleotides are TGTGCCAGCAGCCCGGGGGGGCTAGCGCTCTCCTACGAGCAGTACTTC. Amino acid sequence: CASSPGGLALSYEQYF. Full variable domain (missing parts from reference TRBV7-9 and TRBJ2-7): DTGVSQNPRHKITKRGQNVTFRCDPISEHNRLYWYRQTLGQGPEFLTYFQNEAQLEKSRLLSDRFSAERPKGSFSTLEIQRTEQGDSAMYLCASSPGGLALSYEQYFGPGTRLTVT.

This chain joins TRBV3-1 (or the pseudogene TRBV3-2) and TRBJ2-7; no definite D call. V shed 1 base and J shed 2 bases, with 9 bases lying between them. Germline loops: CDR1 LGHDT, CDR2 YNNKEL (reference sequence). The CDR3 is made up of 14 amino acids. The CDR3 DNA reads TGTGCCAGCAGCCAAGCTAGATTGGCCTACGAGCAGTACTTC. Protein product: CASSQARLAYEQYF.

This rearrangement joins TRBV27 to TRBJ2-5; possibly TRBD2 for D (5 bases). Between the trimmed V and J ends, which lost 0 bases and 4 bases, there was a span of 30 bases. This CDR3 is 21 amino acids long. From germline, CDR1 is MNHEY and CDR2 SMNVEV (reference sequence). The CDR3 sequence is CASSLSLVGPHSFPEAETQYF. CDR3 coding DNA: TGTGCCAGCAGTTTATCGTTGGTAGGCCCCCATTCCTTTCCGGAGGCAGAGACCCAGTACTTC.

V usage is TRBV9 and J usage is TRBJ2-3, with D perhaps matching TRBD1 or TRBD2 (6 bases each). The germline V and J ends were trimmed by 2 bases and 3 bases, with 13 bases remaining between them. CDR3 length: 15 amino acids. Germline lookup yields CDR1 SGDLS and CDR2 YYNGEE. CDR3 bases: TGTGCCAGCAGCGTTAGCGGAGGGGGGACAGATACGCAGTATTTT. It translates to CASSVSGGGTDTQYF.

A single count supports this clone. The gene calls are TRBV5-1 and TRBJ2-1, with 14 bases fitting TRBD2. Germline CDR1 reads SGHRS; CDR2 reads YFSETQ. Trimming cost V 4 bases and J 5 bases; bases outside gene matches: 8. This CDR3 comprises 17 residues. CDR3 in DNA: TGCGCCAGCAGCCCCGGGACTAGCGGGGGCTTGAACAATGAGCAGTTCTTC. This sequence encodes CASSPGTSGGLNNEQFF.